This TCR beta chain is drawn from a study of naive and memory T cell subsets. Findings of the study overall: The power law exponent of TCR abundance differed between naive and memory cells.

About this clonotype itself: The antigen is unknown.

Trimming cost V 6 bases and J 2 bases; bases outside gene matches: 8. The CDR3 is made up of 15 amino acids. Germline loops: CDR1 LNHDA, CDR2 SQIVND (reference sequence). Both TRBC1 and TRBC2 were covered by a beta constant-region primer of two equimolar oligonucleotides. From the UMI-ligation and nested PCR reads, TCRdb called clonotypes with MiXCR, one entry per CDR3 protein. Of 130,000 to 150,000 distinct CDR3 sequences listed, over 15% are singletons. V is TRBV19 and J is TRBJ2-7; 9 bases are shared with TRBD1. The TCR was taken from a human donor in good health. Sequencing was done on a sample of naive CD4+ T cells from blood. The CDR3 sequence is CASRGAGQGAYEQYF. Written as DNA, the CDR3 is TGTGCCAGTAGGGGAGCGGGACAGGGAGCCTACGAGCAGTACTTC.